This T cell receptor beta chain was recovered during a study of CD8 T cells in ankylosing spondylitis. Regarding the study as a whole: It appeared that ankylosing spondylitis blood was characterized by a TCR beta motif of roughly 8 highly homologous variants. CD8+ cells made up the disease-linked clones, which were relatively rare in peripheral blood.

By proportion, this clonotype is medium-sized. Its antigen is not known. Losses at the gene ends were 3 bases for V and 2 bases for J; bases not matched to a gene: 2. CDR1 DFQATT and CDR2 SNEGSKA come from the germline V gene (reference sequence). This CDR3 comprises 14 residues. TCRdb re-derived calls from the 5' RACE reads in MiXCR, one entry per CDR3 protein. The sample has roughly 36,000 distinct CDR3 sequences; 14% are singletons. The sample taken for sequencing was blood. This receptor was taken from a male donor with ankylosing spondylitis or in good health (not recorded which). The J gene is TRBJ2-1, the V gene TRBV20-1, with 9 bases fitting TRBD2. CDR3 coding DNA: TGCAGTGCTAGGAGCGGGAGGCCCTACAATGAGCAGTTCTTC. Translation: CSARSGRPYNEQFF.